Each of the 28 T cell receptor beta chains below was sequenced from the same sample in a study of control samples from healthy donors and cancer patients. Assay used: immunoSEQ multiplex PCR; TCRdb lists only in-frame clones, some missing. The data show tens of thousands of clones, 87% seen once. Material for sequencing was formalin-fixed, paraffin-embedded tissue. These receptors were obtained from a female donor with melanoma.

The genes are TRBV19 and TRBJ1-1; 7 bases match TRBD1. Losses at the gene ends were 2 bases for V and 1 base for J; bases not matched to a gene: 7. The CDR3 sequence is 16 residues long. Looked up from germline, CDR1 is LNHDA and CDR2 is SQIVND (reference sequence). Here the CDR3 DNA reads TGTGCCAGTAGTATATCAAGGACAGGTAAGAACACTGAAGCTTTCTTT. Its protein product is CASSISRTGKNTEAFF.

The V and J genes are TRBV6-5 and TRBJ1-1; TRBD1 aligns across 10 bases. Germline lookup yields CDR1 MNHEY and CDR2 SVGAGI. V was clipped by 8 bases and J by 3 bases; unmatched bases: 3. The CDR3 sequence is 13 residues long. The CDR3 is CASRGTGDTEAFF. DNA for the CDR3: TGTGCCAGCCGGGGGACAGGGGACACTGAAGCTTTCTTT.

V usage is TRBV30 and J usage is TRBJ2-3, with D perhaps matching TRBD2 (6 bases). Trimming took off 8 bases at V and 2 bases at J, with 17 bases between the two ends. Germline V lookup: CDR1 GTSNPN, CDR2 SVGIG (reference sequence). The CDR3 runs 14 residues. CDR3 amino acids: CALDVGGVTDTQYF. The CDR3 region has the DNA TGTGCCCTAGACGTGGGGGGAGTCACAGATACGCAGTATTTT. Combining the CDR3 with reference TRBV30 and TRBJ2-3 gives the whole variable domain SQTIHQWPATLVQPVGSPLSLECTVEGTSNPNLYWYRQAAGRGLQLLFYSVGIGQISSEVPQNLSASRPQDRQFILSSKKLLLSDSGFYLCALDVGGVTDTQYFGPGTRLTVL.

The chain employs TRBV2 and TRBJ2-7; D gene unclear. The CDR3 length is 14 residues. Germline loops: CDR1 SNHLY, CDR2 FYNNEI. V was trimmed by 6 bases and J by 2 bases, leaving 14 bases between them. The DNA for the CDR3 is TGTGCCAGCAGCCCGATACCAGCGCCCTACGAGCAGTACTTC. Translated, it gives CASSPIPAPYEQYF.

The chain has TRBV6-5 and TRBJ1-5; D remains unclear. Germline CDR1 reads MNHEY; CDR2 reads SVGAGI. Trimming took off 10 bases at V and 6 bases at J, with 13 bases between the two ends. The CDR3 runs 12 residues. The CDR3 region is CATRDSGQPQHF. CDR3 bases: TGTGCCACCCGGGATTCGGGTCAGCCCCAGCATTTT.

The V gene is TRBV5-1, the J gene TRBJ1-5; D perhaps matches TRBD1 (5 bases). The germline CDR1 and CDR2 sequences are SGHRS and YFSETQ. V was trimmed by 1 base and J by 2 bases, leaving 10 bases between them. This CDR3 comprises 15 residues. The CDR3 DNA follows: TGCGCCAGCAGCTTGTTGGGGGAAGGCAATCAGCCCCAGCATTTT. This gives the protein CASSLLGEGNQPQHF.

This clone was counted only a few times. The chain recombines TRBV29-1 with TRBJ1-2; 7 bases are shared with TRBD1. There are 12 residues in the CDR3. V was pared by 7 bases and J by 5 bases, with 7 bases of the junction left unmatched. From germline, CDR1 is SQVTM and CDR2 ANQGSEA. As DNA, the CDR3 is TGCAGCGCACACAGGGGCTTTTATGGCTACACCTTC. Translating gives CSAHRGFYGYTF.

The rearrangement uses TRBV3-1 (or the pseudogene TRBV3-2) and TRBJ2-7, with D possibly being TRBD2 (6 bases). CDR1 is LGHDT and CDR2 is YNNKEL in the germline V gene (reference sequence). V lost 4 bases to trimming and J lost 2 bases, with 18 bases between them. This CDR3 has 16 residues. The CDR3: CASSPTQGSGTYEQYF. The CDR3 DNA reads TGTGCCAGCAGCCCTACCCAAGGTAGCGGAACCTACGAGCAGTACTTC.

The J gene is TRBJ2-5, the V gene TRBV5-4; D may be TRBD2 (5 bases). V was cut by 3 bases and J by 5 bases, with 17 bases left in between. Per the germline V gene, CDR1 is SGHNT and CDR2 is YYREEE (reference sequence). This CDR3 is built from 15 residues. The CDR3 coding sequence is TGTGCCAGCAGCTCCCGGGCTTTGAGCGGCGAGACCCAGTACTTC. The encoded protein is CASSSRALSGETQYF. The full variable domain, with the rest looked up from reference TRBV5-4 and TRBJ2-5, is ETGVTQSPTHLIKTRGQQVTLRCSSQSGHNTVSWYQQALGQGPQFIFQYYREEENGRGNFPPRFSGLQFPNYSSELNVNALELDDSALYLCASSSRALSGETQYFGPGTRLLVL.

This clone showed up just a few times. The V gene is TRBV11-3, the J gene TRBJ2-3, with TRBD2 matching over 7 bases. Germline V gene data show CDR1 as SGHNT and CDR2 as YENEEA. This CDR3 is 15 amino acids long. V lost 5 bases to trimming and J lost 0 bases; unmatched junction nucleotides: 5. The CDR3 protein is CASSPSGTSTDTQYF. The CDR3 DNA sequence: TGTGCCAGCAGCCCCAGCGGGACTAGCACAGATACGCAGTATTTT. Full variable domain (missing parts from reference TRBV11-3 and TRBJ2-3): EAGVVQSPRYKIIEKKQPVAFWCNPISGHNTLYWYLQNLGQGPELLIRYENEEAVDDSQLPKDRFSAERLKGVDSTLKIQPAELGDSAVYLCASSPSGTSTDTQYFGPGTRLTVL.

The chain employs TRBV5-1 and TRBJ1-4; D not resolved. Looked up from germline, CDR1 is SGHRS and CDR2 is YFSETQ. The CDR3 length is 13 residues. V gave up 0 bases and J gave up 5 bases, with 5 bases separating them. This CDR3 is CASSLGPNEKLFF. CDR3 sequence (DNA): TGCGCCAGCAGCTTGGGCCCAAATGAAAAACTGTTTTTT.

This chain connects TRBV3-1 (or the pseudogene TRBV3-2) to TRBJ2-1; TRBD2 matches at 12 bases. Germline lookup yields CDR1 LGHDT and CDR2 YNNKEL (reference sequence). The CDR3 consists of 16 residues. Germline trimming cut 4 bases from V and 3 bases from J; bases unmatched to any gene: 4. CDR3 in amino acids: CASSPRTSGIYNEQFF. CDR3 sequence (DNA): TGTGCCAGCAGCCCCCGGACTAGCGGGATCTACAATGAGCAGTTCTTC.

This chain uses TRBV6-6 with TRBJ2-1; D gene unclear. Looked up from germline, CDR1 is MNHNY and CDR2 is SVGAGI (reference sequence). V was clipped by 5 bases and J by 2 bases, with 7 bases between them. The CDR3 consists of 13 residues. The CDR3 loop reads CASSSHTYNEQFF. As DNA, the CDR3 is TGTGCCAGCAGTAGTCACACCTACAATGAGCAGTTCTTC.

The V call is TRBV19, the J call TRBJ2-1, with D unresolved. The CDR3 runs 16 residues. Germline lookup yields CDR1 LNHDA and CDR2 SQIVND (reference sequence). The V end was cut by 2 bases, the J end by 0 bases, with 11 bases between. CDR3: CASSISQVSSYNEQFF. In DNA form, the CDR3 reads TGTGCCAGTAGTATAAGTCAGGTGAGCTCCTACAATGAGCAGTTCTTC. Variable domain in full (rest from reference TRBV19 and TRBJ2-1): DGGITQSPKYLFRKEGQNVTLSCEQNLNHDAMYWYRQDPGQGLRLIYYSQIVNDFQKGDIAEGYSVSREKKESFPLTVTSAQKNPTAFYLCASSISQVSSYNEQFFGPGTRLTVL.

The sample holds a few counts of this clone. The chain has TRBV7-2 and TRBJ2-3; D gene ambiguous. In germline, CDR1 is SGHTA, CDR2 FQGNSA. V dropped 1 base and J dropped 4 bases, with 6 bases sitting between them. This CDR3 has 13 residues. Here the CDR3 DNA reads TGTGCCAGCAGCTTAGGTTGGGCAGATACGCAGTATTTT. Protein sequence: CASSLGWADTQYF.

The sample holds one count of this clone. The chain carries TRBV2 and TRBJ2-3, with TRBD1 as a possible D gene (5 bases). With 9 bases removed from V and 0 bases from J, the gap between germline ends came to 13 bases. Germline CDR1 and CDR2: SNHLY and FYNNEI. This CDR3 is built from 14 residues. The CDR3 is CASPQGSSTDTQYF. Here the CDR3 DNA reads TGTGCCAGTCCTCAGGGATCTAGCACAGATACGCAGTATTTT.

This clone showed up just once. The chain has TRBV23-1 and TRBJ2-7, with a tentative D call TRBD2 (6 bases). TRBV23-1 is sorted into the ORF group, with uncertain function. The CDR3 is 14 amino acids. V shed 6 bases and J shed 4 bases, with 16 bases lying between them. The CDR3: CASRDLWRDYEQYF. CDR3 DNA sequence: TGCGCCAGCAGGGACTTATGGAGGGATTACGAGCAGTACTTC.

The chain couples TRBV5-4 to TRBJ1-1; D might be TRBD1 (5 bases). The CDR3 spans 15 residues. V dropped 0 bases and J dropped 3 bases, with 12 bases sitting between them. Germline V gene data show CDR1 as SGHNT and CDR2 as YYREEE (reference sequence). CDR3 in DNA: TGTGCCAGCAGCTTGGACGGACAAATGGACACTGAAGCTTTCTTT. Protein sequence: CASSLDGQMDTEAFF.

This clone was recorded a few times. The rearrangement uses TRBV30 and TRBJ1-1; D is ambiguous. There are 15 residues in the CDR3. Germline-derived CDR1 and CDR2 are GTSNPN and SVGIG (reference sequence). With 3 bases removed from V and 0 bases from J, the gap between germline ends came to 14 bases. CDR3 region: CAWRKATSMNTEAFF. The CDR3 DNA reads as TGTGCCTGGAGGAAGGCGACATCAATGAACACTGAAGCTTTCTTT. The entire variable domain, with the rest obtained from reference TRBV30 and TRBJ1-1, is as follows: SQTIHQWPATLVQPVGSPLSLECTVEGTSNPNLYWYRQAAGRGLQLLFYSVGIGQISSEVPQNLSASRPQDRQFILSSKKLLLSDSGFYLCAWRKATSMNTEAFFGQGTRLTVV.

In this sample, this clone turned up once. The chain combines TRBV19 with TRBJ1-4; 7 bases map to TRBD1. The CDR3 has 16 residues. With V trimmed by 5 bases and J by 5 bases, 11 bases remained unmatched. Germline V gene sequence: CDR1 LNHDA, CDR2 SQIVND (reference sequence). CDR3 DNA: TGTGCCAGTAGTGGGGAGGGCGGGACAGAGAATGAAAAACTGTTTTTT. It codes for CASSGEGGTENEKLFF.

This sequence joins TRBV5-1 and TRBJ2-2; TRBD2 is a possible D gene (6 bases). The CDR3 is 14 amino acids. The V gene's germline CDR1 is SGHRS and CDR2 YFSETQ. V was pared by 3 bases and J by 6 bases, with 12 bases between. The chain's CDR3 is CASSSRLVPGELFF. As DNA, the CDR3 is TGCGCCAGCAGCTCACGACTAGTGCCCGGGGAGCTGTTTTTT.

This clone was recorded once. The rearrangement uses TRBV30 and TRBJ1-5; D remains unclear. The germline CDR1 and CDR2 sequences are GTSNPN and SVGIG (reference sequence). The V end lost 0 bases, the J end lost 1 base, and 4 bases lay between the germline ends. The CDR3 spans 13 residues. CDR3 residues: CAWSVGSNQPQHF. As DNA, the CDR3 is TGTGCCTGGAGTGTGGGAAGCAATCAGCCCCAGCATTTT.

The J gene is TRBJ1-1, the V gene TRBV6-5; D is unclear. Germline V gene sequence: CDR1 MNHEY, CDR2 SVGAGI. CDR3 length: 16 residues. V lost 0 bases to trimming and J lost 5 bases, with 16 bases between them. CDR3 coding DNA: TGTGCCAGCAGTTACTCGGGCGTTCGCTTTGAAACTGAAGCTTTCTTT. Residues: CASSYSGVRFETEAFF.

The CDR3 here is CASRQAGLGVHEQYF. CDR3 coding DNA: TGTGCCAGCAGGCAGGCGGGACTAGGGGTCCACGAGCAGTACTTC. This chain joins TRBV14 and TRBJ2-7; 8 positions match TRBD2. This CDR3 has 15 amino acids. Germline CDR1 and CDR2: SGHDN and FVKESK. The J segment lost 5 bases and the V segment lost 6 bases, leaving 12 bases of the junction unmatched.

The genes are TRBV11-3 and TRBJ1-1, with D hard to call. There are 15 residues in the CDR3. V was trimmed by 1 base and J by 1 base, leaving 10 bases between them. CDR1 and CDR2 from the germline V gene are SGHNT and YENEEA. The CDR3 sequence: CASSLGSGKNTEAFF. As DNA, the CDR3 is TGTGCCAGCAGCTTAGGGTCGGGGAAGAACACTGAAGCTTTCTTT.

This clone was picked up one time. The CDR3 loop reads CASSYSQVYSNQPQHF. The DNA of the CDR3 is TGTGCCAGCAGTTACTCGCAGGTTTATAGCAATCAGCCCCAGCATTTT. The chain carries TRBV6-6 and TRBJ1-5; D ambiguous. CDR3 length equals 16 residues. V shed 0 bases and J shed 0 bases, with 9 bases lying between them. Germline V CDR1 and CDR2: MNHNY, SVGAGI (reference sequence).

The gene calls are TRBV5-1 and TRBJ2-1; the D gene is possibly TRBD1 (5 bases). Germline CDR1 is SGHRS and CDR2 is YFSETQ. This CDR3 is built from 14 residues. The V end lost 0 bases, the J end lost 5 bases, and 9 bases lay between the germline ends. CDR3 region: CASSLAGQNNEQFF. Here the CDR3 DNA reads TGCGCCAGCAGCTTGGCCGGACAAAACAATGAGCAGTTCTTC. Full variable domain (missing parts from reference TRBV5-1 and TRBJ2-1): KAGVTQTPRYLIKTRGQQVTLSCSPISGHRSVSWYQQTPGQGLQFLFEYFSETQRNKGNFPGRFSGRQFSNSRSEMNVSTLELGDSALYLCASSLAGQNNEQFFGPGTRLTVL.

This rearrangement joins TRBV9 to TRBJ2-7; D uncertain. The CDR3 contains 14 residues. Germline CDR1 reads SGDLS; CDR2 reads YYNGEE. V was cut by 0 bases and J by 4 bases, with 11 bases left in between. The CDR3 protein is CASSVGIPPYEQYF. The CDR3 region has the DNA TGTGCCAGCAGCGTAGGTATTCCCCCTTACGAGCAGTACTTC.